This TCR beta chain stems from a study of spatial heterogeneity in lung cancer. In the study overall: About 73 TRACERx patients with early, untreated non-small cell lung cancer donated samples.

Using its own MiXCR run on the 5' RACE reads, TCRdb lists one record per CDR3 protein. This sample has about 36,000 distinct CDR3 sequences; just over 7.5% occur once, and the top ten carry roughly 9.9%. The germline gives CDR1 SQVTM, CDR2 ANQGSEA. With 8 bases removed from V and 9 bases from J, the gap between germline ends came to 17 bases. The CDR3 length is 13 residues. Time point given: blood at routine non-recurrence follow-up after resection. As regards this clonotype: A much more abundant neighbour one base away suggests this may be a read error.

The chain has TRBV29-1 and TRBJ1-6, with D maybe TRBD1 (5 bases). The sequencing here drew on PBMCs, taken at follow-up. The clonotype originates from a male donor with early-stage non-small cell lung cancer. CDR3 coding DNA: TGCAGCATCCTCCCCGAGACAGCTTCACCCCTCCACTTT. This encodes CSILPETASPLHF.